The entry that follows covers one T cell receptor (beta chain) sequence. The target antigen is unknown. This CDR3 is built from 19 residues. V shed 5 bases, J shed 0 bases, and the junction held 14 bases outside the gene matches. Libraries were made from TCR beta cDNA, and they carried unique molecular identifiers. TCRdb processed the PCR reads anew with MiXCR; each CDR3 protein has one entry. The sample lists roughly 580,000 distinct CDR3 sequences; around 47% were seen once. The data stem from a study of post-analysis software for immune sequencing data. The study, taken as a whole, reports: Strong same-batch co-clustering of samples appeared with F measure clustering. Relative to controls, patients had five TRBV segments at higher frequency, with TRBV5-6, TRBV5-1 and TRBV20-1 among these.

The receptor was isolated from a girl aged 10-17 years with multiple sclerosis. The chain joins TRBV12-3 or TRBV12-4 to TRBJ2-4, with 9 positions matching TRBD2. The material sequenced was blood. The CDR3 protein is CASSLSASGTELAKNIQYF. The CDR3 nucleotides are TGTGCCAGCAGTCTCTCGGCTAGCGGGACGGAATTAGCCAAAAACATTCAGTACTTC.